The clone carrying this T cell receptor beta chain was seen only a few times. The antigen is unknown. The data are from a study of T cells after yellow fever vaccination. On the study more broadly: SMART-Seq v4 Ultra Low Input served to prepare low-cell-number fractions.

Study-wide points: It was a small share of clonotypes that appeared in both CD4 and CD8 compartments. Post-booster reappearance was seen for most primary-vaccination clones (roughly 97% CD4, around 90% CD8).

TCRdb analysed the 5' RACE reads with MiXCR anew, one entry per CDR3 protein. The sample shows around 350,000 distinct CDR3 sequences, approximately 10% of them seen only once. V shed 1 base and J shed 3 bases, with 6 bases lying between them. Germline V gene sequence: CDR1 SEHNR, CDR2 FQNEAQ (reference sequence). The CDR3 contains 13 residues. This specimen was PBMCs, taken on the day of the first yellow fever vaccination. The rearrangement uses TRBV7-9 and TRBJ1-2; D is unresolved. This TCR was sampled from a man between 18 and 35 years old who received the YFV17D yellow fever vaccine. The CDR3 sequence: CASSLGTYYGYTF. The DNA of the CDR3 is TGTGCCAGCAGCTTAGGCACCTACTATGGCTACACCTTC.